This T cell receptor (beta chain) is drawn from a study of blood T cell repertoires in COVID-19. The J segment lost 7 bases and the V segment lost 9 bases, leaving 0 bases of the junction unmatched. Germline V CDR1 and CDR2: MDHEN, SYDVKM. This CDR3 is 9 amino acids long. The table came from immunoSEQ multiplex PCR; TCRdb's copy has only in-frame clones and leaves some out. Counted here are around 170,000 clones, roughly 84% occurring once; the ten biggest clones make up 7%. This chain links TRBV28 with TRBJ2-7; 7 bases are a match to TRBD2. This clonotype was sampled from a woman aged 50 to 60 who had recovered from COVID-19. Material for sequencing was PBMCs or T cells enriched from blood (not recorded which). This CDR3 reads CARAGEQYF. DNA of the CDR3: TGTGCCAGAGCGGGGGAGCAGTACTTC. The entire variable domain, with the rest obtained from reference TRBV28 and TRBJ2-7, is as follows: DVKVTQSSRYLVKRTGEKVFLECVQDMDHENMFWYRQDPGLGLRLIYFSYDVKMKEKGDIPEGYSVSREKKERFSLILESASTNQTSMYLCARAGEQYFGPGTRLTVT.